One sample yielded the 22 T cell receptor beta chains listed below, sequenced in a study of technical replicates of blood from several donors. The table came from immunoSEQ multiplex PCR; TCRdb's copy has only in-frame clones and leaves some out. In the table there are 50,000 to 70,000 clones, less than 95% of which are singletons. Sequenced material: PBMCs. These TCRs come from a human donor in good health. Some clones in this sample may be carry-over from other donors' samples.

The rearrangement uses TRBV5-1 and TRBJ2-3; 11 bases match TRBD2. The CDR3 covers 16 residues. Trimming took 4 bases from V and 4 from J; bases not matched to a gene: 8. Germline V gene sequence: CDR1 SGHRS, CDR2 YFSETQ. The CDR3 region is CASSPKTSGVSDTQYF. The CDR3, as DNA: TGCGCCAGCAGCCCGAAGACTAGCGGGGTCTCAGATACGCAGTATTTT.

The chain links TRBV7-2 to TRBJ2-5; 7 positions agree with TRBD1. V dropped 2 bases and J dropped 1; count of bases not matched to a gene: 4. In germline, CDR1 is SGHTA, CDR2 FQGNSA. The CDR3 consists of 15 residues. CDR3 nucleotide sequence: TGTGCCAGCAGCTTATCAGGGACAGCCCAAGAGACCCAGTACTTC. Translating gives CASSLSGTAQETQYF.

J is TRBJ2-2 and V is TRBV27, with 9 nucleotides matching TRBD2. CDR3 length: 17 residues. The germline CDR1 and CDR2 sequences are MNHEY and SMNVEV (reference sequence). The ends lost 6 bases at V and 5 bases at J; junction bases unmatched: 13. CDR3 loop: CASRGAGSGGQTGELFF. CDR3 bases: TGTGCCAGCAGGGGGGCCGGTAGCGGGGGACAAACCGGGGAGCTGTTTTTT.

The chain has TRBV4-2 and TRBJ2-2; D gene unclear. Looked up from germline, CDR1 is LGHNA and CDR2 is YNFKEQ. V was cut by 0 bases and J by 7 bases, with 18 bases left in between. The CDR3 has 17 amino acids. Here the CDR3 DNA reads TGTGCCAGCAGCCAAGAAATTGCTAGTAAGGCGATCGGGGAGCTGTTTTTT. This sequence encodes CASSQEIASKAIGELFF.

The V and J genes are TRBV7-9 and TRBJ2-1; TRBD1 might be the D (7 bases). Between the trimmed V and J ends, which lost 5 bases and 0 bases, there was a span of 20 bases. The CDR3 length is 18 residues. Germline lookup yields CDR1 SEHNR and CDR2 FQNEAQ (reference sequence). CDR3 protein: CASSPDRAGWSSYNEQFF. CDR3 DNA: TGTGCCAGCAGCCCAGACAGGGCGGGGTGGAGCTCCTACAATGAGCAGTTCTTC.

The chain uses TRBV15 and TRBJ2-7; 8 bases align to TRBD1. Unmatched junction bases numbered 8, after V lost 6 bases and J lost 4 bases. From germline, CDR1 is LNHNV and CDR2 YYDKDF (reference sequence). This CDR3 spans 14 amino acids. In DNA, the CDR3 is TGTGCCACCAGAGACGGGCAGGGGGCTTACGAGCAGTACTTC. This sequence encodes CATRDGQGAYEQYF.

The V call is TRBV15, the J call TRBJ1-5, with a possible D match to TRBD1 (5 bases). V dropped 1 base and J dropped 5 bases, with 9 bases sitting between them. CDR1 LNHNV and CDR2 YYDKDF come from the germline V gene (reference sequence). The CDR3 has 14 amino acids. The CDR3 DNA sequence: TGTGCCACCAGCAGAGGGTTAGGGGATCAGCCCCAGCATTTT. Translating gives CATSRGLGDQPQHF.

The rearrangement uses TRBV2 and TRBJ2-7; 11 nucleotides line up with TRBD1. The CDR3 contains 14 residues. The junction had 3 bases not matched to a gene; V was cut back by 4 bases and J by 4 bases. Germline V CDR1 and CDR2: SNHLY, FYNNEI. In DNA form, the CDR3 reads TGTGCCAGCAGTGGGGGACAGGGGGAATACGAGCAGTACTTC. Encoded protein: CASSGGQGEYEQYF.

This rearrangement joins TRBV6-1 to TRBJ1-6; TRBD1 might be the D (6 bases). Looked up from germline, CDR1 is MNHNS and CDR2 is SASEGT. Trimming removed 7 bases from V and 4 bases from J, with 14 bases in between. The CDR3 loop spans 15 amino acids. The CDR3 DNA reads TGTGCCAGCACCTTAGGACAGACTTATAATTCACCCCTCCACTTT. Protein product: CASTLGQTYNSPLHF.

V is TRBV15 and J is TRBJ2-7; D is unclear. CDR3 size: 12 residues. V lost 0 bases and J 6 bases, leaving 6 bases between the germline ends. CDR1 is LNHNV, CDR2 YYDKDF, per germline (reference sequence). The CDR3 loop reads CATSRDTGEQYF. In nucleotides, the CDR3 is TGTGCCACCAGCAGAGATACGGGCGAGCAGTACTTC.

The rearrangement uses TRBV6-4 and TRBJ2-2, with D possibly matching TRBD2 (5 bases). Germline CDR1 is MRHNA and CDR2 is SNTAGT. The CDR3 loop spans 16 amino acids. Between the trimmed V and J ends, which lost 1 base and 2 bases, there was a span of 11 bases. The CDR3 protein is CASSDLGGPNTGELFF. The CDR3 DNA sequence: TGTGCCAGCAGTGACTTAGGCGGGCCAAACACCGGGGAGCTGTTTTTT.

The CDR3 is CSVEERDRGHYGYTF. Here the CDR3 DNA reads TGCAGCGTTGAAGAACGGGACAGGGGTCACTATGGCTACACCTTC. V and J are TRBV29-1 and TRBJ1-2, with TRBD1 identical over 10 bases. V lost 0 bases, J lost 3 bases, and 4 bases stayed unmatched. The CDR3 contains 15 residues. Germline V gene sequence: CDR1 SQVTM, CDR2 ANQGSEA.

This sequence joins TRBV11-2 and TRBJ2-3, with D perhaps matching TRBD2 (5 bases). In germline, CDR1 is SGHAT, CDR2 FQNNGV. There are 11 residues in the CDR3. V was cut by 7 bases and J by 8 bases, with 10 bases left in between. The CDR3 DNA reads TGTGCCAGCAAATCTGAGGGTACGCAGTATTTT. This sequence encodes CASKSEGTQYF.

The chain combines TRBV6-1 with TRBJ2-6, with D possibly matching TRBD2 (5 bases). Trimming left V 5 bases short and J 1 base short, with 9 bases between. The CDR3 spans 15 residues. The germline gives CDR1 MNHNS, CDR2 SASEGT. CDR3 residues: CASSTPGSGANVLTF. The CDR3 region has the DNA TGTGCCAGCAGTACCCCGGGGTCTGGGGCCAACGTCCTGACTTTC.

The rearrangement links TRBV4-1 to TRBJ2-1; 12 nucleotides match TRBD2. Germline assignment: CDR1 MGHRA and CDR2 YSYEKL. The CDR3 covers 17 residues. J lost 8 bases, V lost 1 base, and 9 bases had no gene match. CDR3 DNA: TGCGCCAGCAGCCAAGTCCTCCTAGCGGGAGGGCCCTATGAGCAGTTCTTC. Amino acids: CASSQVLLAGGPYEQFF.

The genes are TRBV5-4 and TRBJ2-7; 14 positions agree with TRBD2. The CDR3 sequence is 16 residues long. Per germline, CDR1 SGHNT and CDR2 YYREEE (reference sequence). The J segment lost 5 bases and the V segment lost 4 bases, leaving 8 bases of the junction unmatched. The CDR3, as DNA: TGTGCCAGCAGCGCCGCCGGACTAGCGGGAGGTAACGAGCAGTACTTC. Encoded protein: CASSAAGLAGGNEQYF.

This sequence joins TRBV14 and TRBJ2-7, with D uncertain. The CDR3 totals 14 residues. The V end was cut by 1 base, the J end by 3 bases, with 10 bases between. Germline CDR1 is SGHDN and CDR2 is FVKESK. The CDR3 spells CASSQGPNYYEQYF. As DNA, the CDR3 is TGTGCCAGCAGCCAAGGTCCTAACTACTACGAGCAGTACTTC.

This rearrangement joins TRBV7-2 to TRBJ1-1; 8 nucleotides line up with TRBD1. This CDR3 has 15 amino acids. CDR1 is SGHTA, CDR2 FQGNSA, per germline. The junction had 6 bases not matched to a gene; V was cut back by 5 bases and J by 1 base. The CDR3 sequence is CASSPSDRGNTEAFF. Here the CDR3 DNA reads TGTGCCAGCAGCCCTAGCGACAGGGGGAACACTGAAGCTTTCTTT.

This clone has more than one count but fewer than ten. This chain joins TRBV15 and TRBJ1-2, with 9 bases fitting TRBD1. The CDR3 consists of 16 residues. Trimming took 4 bases from V and 4 from J; bases not matched to a gene: 10. Germline CDR1 LNHNV, CDR2 YYDKDF (reference sequence). This CDR3 is CATSNKTGGRGYGYTF. CDR3 coding DNA: TGTGCCACCAGCAACAAAACAGGGGGCCGTGGCTATGGCTACACCTTC.

J is TRBJ1-1 and V is TRBV27; D is undetermined. CDR3 length equals 15 residues. The germline CDR1 and CDR2 sequences are MNHEY and SMNVEV (reference sequence). The germline V and J ends were trimmed by 5 bases and 1 base, with 14 bases remaining between them. The CDR3 here is CASSARTQQNTEAFF. The CDR3 nucleotides are TGTGCCAGCAGTGCCCGAACACAACAGAACACTGAAGCTTTCTTT.

The rearrangement links TRBV4-3 to TRBJ1-2, with 8 bases lining up with TRBD1. The V and J ends lost 3 bases and 4 bases, in that order; junction bases with no gene match: 7. Germline lookup yields CDR1 LGHNA and CDR2 YSLEER. The CDR3 contains 15 residues. In nucleotides, the CDR3 is TGCGCCAGCAGCCAGGGAGACAGGGGTTCCTATGGCTACACCTTC. It is translated as CASSQGDRGSYGYTF.

J is TRBJ2-3 and V is TRBV7-9, with 7 bases lining up with TRBD2. The J segment lost 4 bases and the V segment lost 5 bases, leaving 9 bases of the junction unmatched. CDR3 size: 15 residues. From germline, CDR1 is SEHNR and CDR2 FQNEAQ (reference sequence). In DNA form, the CDR3 reads TGTGCCAGCAGCCCCCGGGAGGCGACGGCAGATACGCAGTATTTT. Its translation: CASSPREATADTQYF. The full variable domain, completed using reference TRBV7-9 and TRBJ2-3, is DTGVSQNPRHKITKRGQNVTFRCDPISEHNRLYWYRQTLGQGPEFLTYFQNEAQLEKSRLLSDRFSAERPKGSFSTLEIQRTEQGDSAMYLCASSPREATADTQYFGPGTRLTVL.